This record covers a single T cell receptor beta chain. This sample is part of a study of blood T cell repertoires in COVID-19. Overall study context: COVID-19 samples from acute and convalescent phases originated in the United States, Italy and Spain. Sample material is recorded as cDNA or gDNA derived from T cells, B-cell-depleted T cells, or PBMCs.

Authors' analysis steps: Amplification with reference gene primers provided the estimates of nucleated cell counts. Data came from immunoSEQ multiplex PCR; TCRdb stores just in-frame clones and leaves some out. The V and J calls and clone size were taken over from that table, and D and trimming were inferred from the DNA. The sample records 350,000 to 400,000 clones, approximately 87% being singletons. Participant ages covered about 18 to 100 years across 24 US areas. The CDR3 is 14 amino acids. CDR1 is MNHEY and CDR2 is SVGEGT in the germline V gene. With V trimmed by 5 bases and J by 11 bases, 8 bases remained unmatched.

Sequencing used PBMCs or T cells enriched from blood (not recorded which). The TCR originated in a woman in her 30s with acute COVID-19. This chain uses TRBV6-2 or TRBV6-3 with TRBJ1-5, with 11 positions matching TRBD1. The CDR3 is CASSDPGTGGSQHF. The DNA of the CDR3 is TGTGCCAGCAGTGATCCCGGGACAGGGGGGTCCCAGCATTTT.